This entry lists 7 T cell receptor beta chains sequenced from one sample in a study of patients and donors after allogeneic stem cell transplantation. TCRdb ran MiXCR on the RT-PCR reads and lists one entry per CDR3 protein. The repertoire consists of approximately 200,000 distinct CDR3 sequences, with 13% to 15% occurring once and the leading ten covering 11%. Sample: blood, either unsorted or a sorted T cell fraction (not recorded which). These receptors all come from a human donor who was either an allogeneic HSCT recipient or a stem cell or donor lymphocyte infusion donor (not recorded which). It is not recorded whose cells these are; they may come from a transplant donor.

CDR3 nucleotides: TGTGCCAGTAGCATGCCGGGACGCCGAACGTTCTTC. Translated, it gives CASSMPGRRTFF. This chain joins TRBV19 and TRBJ2-1, with D tentatively TRBD1 or TRBD2 (5 bases each). Trimming took off 6 bases at V and 15 bases at J, with 18 bases between the two ends. The CDR3 loop spans 12 amino acids. Germline CDR1 reads LNHDA; CDR2 reads SQIVND (reference sequence).

This clonotype was detected only a few times. V gene TRBV5-1 combines with J gene TRBJ1-2; 11 nucleotides align to TRBD1. Germline CDR1 reads SGHRS; CDR2 reads YFSETQ. V was clipped by 0 bases and J by 8 bases; unmatched bases: 6. The length of the CDR3 is 15 residues. Here the CDR3 DNA reads TGCGCCAGCAGCTTGGCCAGGACAGGGGGCGAGGGCTACACCTTC. The encoded protein is CASSLARTGGEGYTF.

The J gene is TRBJ2-5, the V gene TRBV23-1, with 9 bases aligning to TRBD1. TRBV23-1 counts as an open reading frame of uncertain function. The V segment lost 0 bases and the J segment 0 bases; nucleotides outside the gene matches: 5. The length of the CDR3 is 17 residues. CDR3 region: CASSQSHRDRDQETQYF. DNA of the CDR3: TGCGCCAGCAGTCAATCGCACCGGGACAGGGACCAAGAGACCCAGTACTTC.

This clonotype was picked up many times. The V gene is TRBV7-9, the J gene TRBJ2-7; 8 bases are a match to TRBD2. V dropped 5 bases and J dropped 1; count of bases not matched to a gene: 4. The length of the CDR3 is 14 residues. Per the germline V gene, CDR1 is SEHNR and CDR2 is FQNEAQ (reference sequence). CDR3 DNA sequence: TGTGCCAGCAGCGTTAGCGGGATGTCCTACGAGCAGTACTTC. Residues: CASSVSGMSYEQYF.

This clonotype was detected only a few times. Here the CDR3 reads CSARDVENSGANVLTF. CDR3 in DNA: TGCAGTGCTAGAGATGTGGAGAACTCTGGGGCCAACGTCCTGACTTTC. The chain couples TRBV20-1 to TRBJ2-6, with no clear D. V lost 0 bases to trimming and J lost 0 bases, with 9 bases between them. Germline assignment: CDR1 DFQATT and CDR2 SNEGSKA (reference sequence). This CDR3 region has 16 residues.

The V and J genes are TRBV6-1 and TRBJ2-7, with D tentatively TRBD2 (6 bases). The germline V gene has CDR1 MNHNS and CDR2 SASEGT. Deletions cut 8 bases from V and 4 bases from J, with 18 bases between. The CDR3 contains 14 residues. The CDR3 here is CASSGTFGSYEQYF. CDR3 DNA: TGTGCCAGCTCCGGGACTTTCGGGAGTTACGAGCAGTACTTC.

The table lists this clonotype with many counts. The rearrangement joins TRBV7-9 to TRBJ1-3; unclear D gene. The CDR3 length is 15 residues. The V end lost 8 bases, the J end lost 7 bases, and 21 bases lay between the germline ends. The germline CDR1 and CDR2 sequences are SEHNR and FQNEAQ (reference sequence). The CDR3 here is CASRRLGGRKNTIYF. For the CDR3, the DNA is TGTGCCAGCCGTCGCCTGGGCGGTCGGAAGAACACCATATATTTT.